Listed below are T cell receptor beta chains from one sample, sequenced in a study of cytomegalovirus exposure and HLA in healthy donors. Repertoires were generated with immunoSEQ multiplex PCR, while TCRdb's copy carries only in-frame clones and drops some. Of 150,000 to 200,000 clones detected, 80% appear once; the ten largest clones hold 0.5% to 0.8%. Input material: PBMCs. The source of these receptors is a boy younger than 18 in good health and CMV-seronegative. Each CDR3 is given with its conserved first and last residue. Each record gives: V gene, D gene, J gene, clone size, CDR3 DNA, CDR3 protein. A D gene is named only where the DNA matches it firmly. Not every row has a clone size; where given, it reads once, few, many or a size class.

V: TRBV5-4
D: NA
J: TRBJ2-5
size: NA
DNA: TGTGCCAGCAGCTTCCGGGTCCAACAAGAGACCCAGTACTTC
CDR3: CASSFRVQQETQYF

V: TRBV7-6
D: TRBD1
J: TRBJ1-1
size: NA
DNA: TGTGCCAGCAGCGCCCTGACAGGGGGTATGCTCGGGGAAGCTTTCTTT
CDR3: CASSALTGGMLGEAFF

V: TRBV7-6
D: NA
J: TRBJ2-1
size: NA
DNA: TGTGCCAGCAGCTTAGGGGGCACTTACAATGAGCAGTTCTTC
CDR3: CASSLGGTYNEQFF

V: TRBV18
D: NA
J: TRBJ1-1
size: NA
DNA: TGTGCCAGCTCCACCACATTTGACAGCTTTAACACTGAAGCTTTCTTT
CDR3: CASSTTFDSFNTEAFF

V: TRBV5-1
D: TRBD1
J: TRBJ2-7
size: NA
DNA: TGCGCCAGCAGCAGACAACAGGGGTCTCCCTACGAGCAGTACTTC
CDR3: CASSRQQGSPYEQYF

V: TRBV13
D: NA
J: TRBJ1-1
size: NA
DNA: TGTGCCAGCAGCTTAAATCACTTTAACACTGAAGCTTTCTTT
CDR3: CASSLNHFNTEAFF

V: TRBV6-4
D: TRBD1
J: TRBJ2-2
size: NA
DNA: TGTGCCAGCAGTGACCTTGGACAGGGTCTAACCGGGGAGCTGTTTTTT
CDR3: CASSDLGQGLTGELFF

V: TRBV12-5
D: NA
J: TRBJ2-2
size: NA
DNA: TGTGCTAGTGGTTTCGAGGAAAACGCCGGGGAGCTGTTTTTT
CDR3: CASGFEENAGELFF

V: TRBV7-9
D: TRBD1
J: TRBJ1-4
size: NA
DNA: TGTTCCAGCAGCACCCAGGGGGCTAATGAAAAACTGTTTTTT
CDR3: CSSSTQGANEKLFF

V: TRBV4-1
D: TRBD1
J: TRBJ1-5
size: NA
DNA: TGCGCCAGCAGCCAACAACAGGGGTATCAGCCCCAGCATTTT
CDR3: CASSQQQGYQPQHF

V: TRBV7-3
D: TRBD2
J: TRBJ2-5
size: NA
DNA: TGTGCCAGCAGTCGGGCCGGGACTAGCTTTGAGACCCAGTACTTC
CDR3: CASSRAGTSFETQYF

V: TRBV11-2
D: TRBD2
J: TRBJ2-7
size: once
DNA: TGTGCCAGCAGCTCTCCTAGCGGGAGGTGGTACGAGCAGTACTTC
CDR3: CASSSPSGRWYEQYF

V: TRBV9
D: NA
J: TRBJ1-2
size: NA
DNA: TGTGCCAGCAGCCCAGCGGGACCTTATGGCTACACCTTC
CDR3: CASSPAGPYGYTF

V: TRBV6-1
D: NA
J: TRBJ1-3
size: NA
DNA: TGTGCCATCCCGTCTGGGAGCACCATATATTTT
CDR3: CAIPSGSTIYF

V: TRBV9
D: NA
J: TRBJ1-1
size: NA
DNA: TGTGCCAGCAGCGTAGGGGGAGATAGCACTGAAGCTTTCTTT
CDR3: CASSVGGDSTEAFF